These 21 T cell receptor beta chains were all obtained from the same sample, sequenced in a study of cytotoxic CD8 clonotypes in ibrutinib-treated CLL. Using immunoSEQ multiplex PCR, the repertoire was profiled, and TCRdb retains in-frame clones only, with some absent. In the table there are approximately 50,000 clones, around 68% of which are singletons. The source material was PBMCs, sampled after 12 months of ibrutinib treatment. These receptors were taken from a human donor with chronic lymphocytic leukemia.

In DNA form, the CDR3 reads TGTGCCAGCAGCCAAGAGGGAACGGCTGGCAATGAGCAGTTCTTC. As protein: CASSQEGTAGNEQFF. The V gene is TRBV4-2, the J gene TRBJ2-1; D call uncertain. Germline V gene data show CDR1 as LGHNA and CDR2 as YNFKEQ. Trimming shortened V by 0 bases and J by 6 bases, and 12 bases separated the two germline ends. The CDR3 sequence is 15 residues long.

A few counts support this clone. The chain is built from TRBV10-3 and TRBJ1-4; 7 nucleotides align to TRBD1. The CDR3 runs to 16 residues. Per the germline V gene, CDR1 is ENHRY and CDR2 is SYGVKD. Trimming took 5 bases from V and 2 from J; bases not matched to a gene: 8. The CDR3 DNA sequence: TGTGCCATCAGTTACTCAGCCAGGGGGACTAATGAAAAACTGTTTTTT. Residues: CAISYSARGTNEKLFF.

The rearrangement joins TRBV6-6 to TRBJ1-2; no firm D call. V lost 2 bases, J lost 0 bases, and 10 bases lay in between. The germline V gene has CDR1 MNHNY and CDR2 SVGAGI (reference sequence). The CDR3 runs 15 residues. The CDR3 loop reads CASSYPAVANYGYTF. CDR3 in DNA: TGTGCCAGCAGTTACCCAGCCGTGGCTAACTATGGCTACACCTTC.

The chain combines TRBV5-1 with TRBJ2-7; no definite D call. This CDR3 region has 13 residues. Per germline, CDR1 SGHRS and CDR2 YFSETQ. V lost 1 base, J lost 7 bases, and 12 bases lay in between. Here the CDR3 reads CASSLWVSSEQYF. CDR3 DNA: TGCGCCAGCAGCTTGTGGGTTTCGTCAGAGCAGTACTTC.

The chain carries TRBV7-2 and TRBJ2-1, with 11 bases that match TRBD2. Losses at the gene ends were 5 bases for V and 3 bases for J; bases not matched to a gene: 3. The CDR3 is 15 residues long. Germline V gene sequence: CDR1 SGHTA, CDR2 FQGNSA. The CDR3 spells CASSTTSGNYNEQFF. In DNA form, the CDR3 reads TGTGCCAGCAGCACGACTAGCGGGAACTACAATGAGCAGTTCTTC.

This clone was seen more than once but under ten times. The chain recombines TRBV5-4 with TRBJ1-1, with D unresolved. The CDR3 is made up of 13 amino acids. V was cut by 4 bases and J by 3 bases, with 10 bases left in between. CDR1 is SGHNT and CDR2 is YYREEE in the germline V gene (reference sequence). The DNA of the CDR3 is TGTGCCAGCAGCGACCTTTTACACACTGAAGCTTTCTTT. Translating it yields CASSDLLHTEAFF. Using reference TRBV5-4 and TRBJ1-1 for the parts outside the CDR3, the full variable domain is ETGVTQSPTHLIKTRGQQVTLRCSSQSGHNTVSWYQQALGQGPQFIFQYYREEENGRGNFPPRFSGLQFPNYSSELNVNALELDDSALYLCASSDLLHTEAFFGQGTRLTVV.

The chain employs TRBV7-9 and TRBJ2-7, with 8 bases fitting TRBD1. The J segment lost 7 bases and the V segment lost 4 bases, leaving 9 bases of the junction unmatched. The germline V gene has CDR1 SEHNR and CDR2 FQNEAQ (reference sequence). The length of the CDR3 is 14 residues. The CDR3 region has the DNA TGTGCCAGCAGCTGGGGGCAGGGGGCTGGTGAGCAGTACTTC. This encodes CASSWGQGAGEQYF.

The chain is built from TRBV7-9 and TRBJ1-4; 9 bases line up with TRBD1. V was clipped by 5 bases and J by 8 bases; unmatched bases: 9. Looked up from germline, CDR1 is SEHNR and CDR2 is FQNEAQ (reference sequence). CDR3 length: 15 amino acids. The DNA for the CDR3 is TGTGCCAGCAGCCGAATAACGGGACAGGGAGAAAAACTGTTTTTT. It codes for CASSRITGQGEKLFF.

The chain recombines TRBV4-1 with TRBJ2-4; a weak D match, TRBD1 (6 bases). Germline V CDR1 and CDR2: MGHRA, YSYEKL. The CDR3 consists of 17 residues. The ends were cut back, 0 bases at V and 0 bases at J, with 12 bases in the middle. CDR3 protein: CASSQDLQGLAKNIQYF. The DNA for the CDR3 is TGCGCCAGCAGCCAAGACCTCCAGGGGCTAGCCAAAAACATTCAGTACTTC.

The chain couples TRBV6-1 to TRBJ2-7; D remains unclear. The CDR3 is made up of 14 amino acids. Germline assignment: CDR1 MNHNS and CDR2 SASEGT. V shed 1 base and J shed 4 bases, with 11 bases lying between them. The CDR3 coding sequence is TGTGCCAGCAGTGAAGGGGTGGGAATTTACGAGCAGTACTTC. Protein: CASSEGVGIYEQYF.

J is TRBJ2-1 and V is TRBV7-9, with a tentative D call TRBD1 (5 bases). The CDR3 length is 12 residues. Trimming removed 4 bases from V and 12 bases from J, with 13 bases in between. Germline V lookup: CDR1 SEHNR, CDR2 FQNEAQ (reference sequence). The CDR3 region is CASSSSGWGQFF. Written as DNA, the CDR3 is TGTGCCAGCAGCTCATCAGGGTGGGGGCAGTTCTTC.

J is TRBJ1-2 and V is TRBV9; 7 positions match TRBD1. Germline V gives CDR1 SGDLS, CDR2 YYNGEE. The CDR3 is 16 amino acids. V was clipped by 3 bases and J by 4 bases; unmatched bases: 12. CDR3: CASSGNHDREGYGYTF. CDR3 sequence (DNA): TGTGCCAGCAGCGGTAATCACGACAGGGAAGGCTATGGCTACACCTTC.

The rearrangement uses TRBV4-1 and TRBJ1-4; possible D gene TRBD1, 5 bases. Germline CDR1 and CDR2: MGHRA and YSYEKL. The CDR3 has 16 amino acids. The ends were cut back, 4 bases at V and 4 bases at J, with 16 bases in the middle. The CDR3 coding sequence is TGCGCCAGCAGCCTAATAGAGGGGTCCTTTAATGAAAAACTGTTTTTT. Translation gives CASSLIEGSFNEKLFF.

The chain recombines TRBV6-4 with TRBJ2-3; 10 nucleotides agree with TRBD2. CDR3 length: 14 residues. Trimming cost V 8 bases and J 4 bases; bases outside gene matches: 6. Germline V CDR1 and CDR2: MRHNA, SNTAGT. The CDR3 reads CASGNGTSADTQYF. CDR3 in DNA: TGTGCCAGCGGTAATGGGACTAGCGCAGATACGCAGTATTTT.

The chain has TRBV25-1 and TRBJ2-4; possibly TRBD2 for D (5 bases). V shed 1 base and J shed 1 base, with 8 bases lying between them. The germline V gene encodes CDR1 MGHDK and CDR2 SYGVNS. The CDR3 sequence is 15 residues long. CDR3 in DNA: TGTGCCAGCAGTGAATCCCCGGGGGCCAAAAACATTCAGTACTTC. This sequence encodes CASSESPGAKNIQYF.

The CDR3 DNA reads as TGTGCCAGCTCACCACCCTCCGCGCCAGATACGCAGTATTTT. Translation gives CASSPPSAPDTQYF. This sequence joins TRBV18 and TRBJ2-3, with D hard to call. The CDR3 runs to 14 residues. V lost 0 bases and J lost 4, with 8 bases in between. In germline, CDR1 is KGHSH, CDR2 LQKENI.

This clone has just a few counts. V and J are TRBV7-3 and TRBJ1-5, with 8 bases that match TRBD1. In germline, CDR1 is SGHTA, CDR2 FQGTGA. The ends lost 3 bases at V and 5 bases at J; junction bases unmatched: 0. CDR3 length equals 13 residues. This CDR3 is CASSLDRDQPQHF. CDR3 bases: TGTGCCAGCAGCTTGGACAGGGATCAGCCCCAGCATTTT.

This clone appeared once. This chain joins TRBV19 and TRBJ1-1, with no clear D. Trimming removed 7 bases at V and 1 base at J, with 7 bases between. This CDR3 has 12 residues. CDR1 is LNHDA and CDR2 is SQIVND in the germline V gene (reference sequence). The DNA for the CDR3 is TGTGCCAGTAAGCCGGAGAACACTGAAGCTTTCTTT. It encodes CASKPENTEAFF.

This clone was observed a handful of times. DNA for the CDR3: TGTGCCAGCAGTGACAGGGGGCCGACCGGGGAGCTGTTTTTT. This codes for CASSDRGPTGELFF. J is TRBJ2-2 and V is TRBV6-5; 10 bases are a match to TRBD1. V lost 5 bases to trimming and J lost 5 bases; unmatched junction nucleotides: 2. CDR3 length: 14 residues. Germline V gene lookup returns CDR1 MNHEY and CDR2 SVGAGI.

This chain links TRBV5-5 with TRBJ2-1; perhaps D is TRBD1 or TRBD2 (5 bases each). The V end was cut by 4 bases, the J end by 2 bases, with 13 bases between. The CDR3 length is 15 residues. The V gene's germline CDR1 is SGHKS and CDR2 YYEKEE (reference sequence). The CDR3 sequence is CASSLGVTPYNEQFF. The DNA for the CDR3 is TGTGCCAGCAGCCTGGGGGTCACGCCCTACAATGAGCAGTTCTTC.

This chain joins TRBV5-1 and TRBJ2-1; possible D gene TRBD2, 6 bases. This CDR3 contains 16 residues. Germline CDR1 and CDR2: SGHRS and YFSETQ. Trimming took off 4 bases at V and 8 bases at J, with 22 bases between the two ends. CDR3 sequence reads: CASSPGRVGGIDEQFF. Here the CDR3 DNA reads TGCGCCAGCAGCCCAGGGCGGGTTGGCGGGATCGATGAGCAGTTCTTC.